Following are 20 T cell receptor beta chains from one sample sequenced in a study of technical replicates of blood from a few donors. This table comes from immunoSEQ multiplex PCR, and its TCRdb copy is limited to in-frame clones, with some not included. The sample carries some 99,000 clones, roughly 96% recorded once. Sequenced material: T cells isolated from PBMCs. These receptors all stem from a human donor in good health.

The V call is TRBV6-5, the J call TRBJ2-3; TRBD2 might be the D (5 bases). V was pared by 7 bases and J by 5 bases, with 10 bases between. There are 12 residues in the CDR3. From germline, CDR1 is MNHEY and CDR2 SVGAGI. The CDR3 is CASISEGDTQYF. The CDR3 DNA reads as TGTGCCAGCATCTCAGAGGGAGATACGCAGTATTTT.

The V gene is TRBV4-1, the J gene TRBJ2-7, with 9 bases lining up with TRBD1. CDR1 and CDR2 (germline): MGHRA, YSYEKL. The CDR3 runs to 13 residues. Trimming removed 4 bases from V and 5 bases from J; junction bases left unmatched: 3. CDR3 in amino acids: CASSPGQGNEQYF. CDR3 nucleotides: TGCGCCAGCAGCCCGGGACAGGGCAACGAGCAGTACTTC.

The rearrangement links TRBV2 to TRBJ2-7; TRBD1 aligns across 9 bases. Germline V gene lookup returns CDR1 SNHLY and CDR2 FYNNEI. Trimming cost V 2 bases and J 1 base; bases outside gene matches: 3. The length of the CDR3 is 15 residues. The CDR3 sequence: CASSESDRGSYEQYF. CDR3 DNA sequence: TGTGCCAGCAGTGAATCGGACAGGGGATCCTACGAGCAGTACTTC.

The CDR3 region is CASSVGLVGVYEQYF. In DNA form, the CDR3 reads TGCGCCAGCAGCGTAGGCCTAGTTGGTGTCTACGAGCAGTACTTC. The chain links TRBV5-1 to TRBJ2-7; no clear D gene. CDR3 length equals 15 residues. CDR1 is SGHRS, CDR2 YFSETQ, per germline. V was trimmed by 4 bases and J by 3 bases, leaving 17 bases between them.

The chain uses TRBV20-1 and TRBJ2-7; the match to TRBD1 covers 7 bases. Germline CDR1 is DFQATT and CDR2 is SNEGSKA (reference sequence). Germline trimming cut 6 bases from V and 5 bases from J; bases unmatched to any gene: 4. This CDR3 spans 11 amino acids. The CDR3 nucleotides are TGCAGTGCGGAGAGGGGGCACGAGCAGTACTTC. Translation: CSAERGHEQYF.

The chain employs TRBV14 and TRBJ2-7; D is unresolved. V lost 0 bases and J 2 bases, leaving 8 bases between the germline ends. The CDR3 covers 14 residues. The V gene's germline CDR1 is SGHDN and CDR2 FVKESK. Written as DNA, the CDR3 is TGTGCCAGCAGCCAAGATAGCAACCCCTACGAGCAGTACTTC. Translated, it gives CASSQDSNPYEQYF.

This rearrangement joins TRBV11-2 to TRBJ2-1, with D possibly TRBD2 on 6 matching bases. V gave up 3 bases and J gave up 4 bases, with 13 bases separating them. The CDR3 is 15 amino acids. From germline, CDR1 is SGHAT and CDR2 FQNNGV. In nucleotides, the CDR3 is TGTGCCAGCAGCTTGGGTCGGCGGGGATACAATGAGCAGTTCTTC. Its protein is CASSLGRRGYNEQFF.

The chain combines TRBV19 with TRBJ1-2; 11 positions agree with TRBD1. V gave up 7 bases and J gave up 3 bases; unmatched junction bases: 7. CDR1 LNHDA and CDR2 SQIVND come from the germline V gene (reference sequence). The CDR3 covers 15 residues. The DNA for the CDR3 is TGTGCCAGTACCCACCGGGACAGGGGGGACTATGGCTACACCTTC. Protein sequence: CASTHRDRGDYGYTF.

The V gene is TRBV2, the J gene TRBJ2-7, with 7 bases lining up with TRBD1. CDR3 length equals 14 residues. The germline gives CDR1 SNHLY, CDR2 FYNNEI. V trimming: 5 bases; J trimming: 2 bases; junction bases outside the gene matches: 6. CDR3 nucleotides: TGTGCCAGCAGTACCCGGGACAGACCCTACGAGCAGTACTTC. It specifies CASSTRDRPYEQYF.

The chain has TRBV27 and TRBJ2-5; 7 nucleotides match TRBD1. V lost 11 bases and J lost 3; bases outside the gene matches: 12. The CDR3 sequence is 14 residues long. CDR1 and CDR2 (germline): MNHEY, SMNVEV (reference sequence). The CDR3, as DNA: TGTGCCCGGACAGGTTGGGATGTCAAAGAGACCCAGTACTTC. It translates to CARTGWDVKETQYF.

The chain uses TRBV19 and TRBJ2-7; 10 bases agree with TRBD1. Germline CDR1 LNHDA, CDR2 SQIVND (reference sequence). This CDR3 contains 15 residues. Trimming removed 4 bases from V and 4 bases from J; junction bases left unmatched: 7. CDR3 protein: CASSTRQGAVYEQYF. CDR3 nucleotide sequence: TGTGCCAGTAGTACCCGACAGGGGGCGGTTTACGAGCAGTACTTC.

The rearrangement links TRBV28 to TRBJ2-1, with 7 bases aligning to TRBD2. The V gene's germline CDR1 is MDHEN and CDR2 SYDVKM. J was trimmed by 4 bases and V by 3 bases; bases with no gene match: 3. The CDR3 spans 14 residues. CDR3 sequence (DNA): TGTGCCAGCAGTTTGGCGGGGGTGTACAATGAGCAGTTCTTC. Protein: CASSLAGVYNEQFF. Full variable domain (rest looked up from reference TRBV28 and TRBJ2-1): DVKVTQSSRYLVKRTGEKVFLECVQDMDHENMFWYRQDPGLGLRLIYFSYDVKMKEKGDIPEGYSVSREKKERFSLILESASTNQTSMYLCASSLAGVYNEQFFGPGTRLTVL.

V is TRBV2 and J is TRBJ2-1; maybe TRBD1 (6 bases). V lost 7 bases and J 6 bases, leaving 19 bases between the germline ends. This CDR3 has 15 residues. In germline, CDR1 is SNHLY, CDR2 FYNNEI. The CDR3 loop reads CASIFQGWPSNEQFF. Here the CDR3 DNA reads TGTGCCAGCATTTTTCAGGGGTGGCCCTCCAATGAGCAGTTCTTC. Full variable domain (rest looked up from reference TRBV2 and TRBJ2-1): EPEVTQTPSHQVTQMGQEVILRCVPISNHLYFYWYRQILGQKVEFLVSFYNNEISEKSEIFDDQFSVERPDGSNFTLKIRSTKLEDSAMYFCASIFQGWPSNEQFFGPGTRLTVL.

The chain uses TRBV11-3 and TRBJ2-7; unclear D gene. The CDR3 covers 12 residues. Germline CDR1 SGHNT, CDR2 YENEEA. V was shortened by 2 bases and J by 6 bases, with 8 bases between the two germline ends. The DNA for the CDR3 is TGTGCCAGCAGCTTAAGTGGCGGCGAGCAGTACTTC. Translated, it gives CASSLSGGEQYF.

This clone occurred once. The genes are TRBV5-4 and TRBJ2-3; tentative D call: TRBD2 (5 bases). The CDR3 extends over 14 amino acids. Trimming removed 5 bases from V and 4 bases from J, with 14 bases in between. Germline V lookup: CDR1 SGHNT, CDR2 YYREEE (reference sequence). The CDR3: CASRTLGSSDTQYF. CDR3 coding DNA: TGTGCCAGCAGGACATTGGGGAGCTCAGATACGCAGTATTTT.

The chain recombines TRBV11-3 with TRBJ1-2; D gene unclear. Germline-derived CDR1 and CDR2 are SGHNT and YENEEA. CDR3 length equals 14 residues. With 1 base removed from V and 2 bases from J, the gap between germline ends came to 8 bases. The CDR3 reads CASSLVWANYGYTF. The CDR3 DNA reads TGTGCCAGCAGCTTAGTCTGGGCAAACTATGGCTACACCTTC.

This clone was counted only a few times. The rearrangement uses TRBV5-6 and TRBJ1-2; the D is unclear. This CDR3 comprises 13 residues. V was shortened by 3 bases and J by 4 bases, with 10 bases between the two germline ends. Germline-derived CDR1 and CDR2 are SGHDT and YYEEEE. In DNA, the CDR3 is TGTGCCAGCAGCTCTCCACAGAGCTATGGCTACACCTTC. Its translation: CASSSPQSYGYTF.

V gene TRBV19 combines with J gene TRBJ1-5, with unresolved D. Germline CDR1 is LNHDA and CDR2 is SQIVND (reference sequence). V was shortened by 3 bases and J by 1 base, with 10 bases between the two germline ends. The CDR3 length is 15 residues. The CDR3 DNA reads as TGTGCCAGTAGTATCCCCGGGTTAAGCAATCAGCCCCAGCATTTT. Protein sequence: CASSIPGLSNQPQHF.

This rearrangement joins TRBV6-6 to TRBJ1-4; perhaps TRBD1 as D (6 bases). Trimming took 6 bases from V and 2 from J, leaving 7 bases between them. The germline CDR1 and CDR2 sequences are MNHNY and SVGAGI (reference sequence). The CDR3 consists of 13 residues. Written as DNA, the CDR3 is TGTGCCAGCAGGGGGGCGACTAATGAAAAACTGTTTTTT. It specifies CASRGATNEKLFF.

V and J are TRBV27 and TRBJ2-7; 11 positions match TRBD2. J gave up 4 bases and V 5 bases, and 16 bases lay outside the gene matches. The length of the CDR3 is 18 residues. Germline V lookup: CDR1 MNHEY, CDR2 SMNVEV (reference sequence). CDR3 in amino acids: CASSRAPSTSGTRYEQYF. The DNA of the CDR3 is TGTGCCAGCAGTCGTGCACCTTCGACTAGCGGGACAAGATACGAGCAGTACTTC.